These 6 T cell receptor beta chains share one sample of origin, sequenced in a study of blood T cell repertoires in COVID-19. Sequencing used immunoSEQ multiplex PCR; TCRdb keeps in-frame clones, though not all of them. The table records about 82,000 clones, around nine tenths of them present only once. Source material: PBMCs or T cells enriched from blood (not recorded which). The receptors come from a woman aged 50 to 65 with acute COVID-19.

CDR3 nucleotides: TGCGCCAGCAGCCCCTGGCGGGCCCTCGATGAGCAGTTCTTC. Amino acids: CASSPWRALDEQFF. The rearrangement links TRBV5-1 to TRBJ2-1, with a tentative D call TRBD2 (5 bases). CDR1 is SGHRS, CDR2 YFSETQ, per germline. V was shortened by 4 bases and J by 8 bases, with 16 bases between the two germline ends. The CDR3 sequence is 14 residues long.

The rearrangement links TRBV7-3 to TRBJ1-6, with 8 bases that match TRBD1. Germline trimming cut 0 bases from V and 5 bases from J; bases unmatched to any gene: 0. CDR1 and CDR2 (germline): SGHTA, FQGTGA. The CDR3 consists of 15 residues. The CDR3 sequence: CASSLTGQDNSPLHF. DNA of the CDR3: TGTGCCAGCAGCTTAACGGGACAGGATAATTCACCCCTCCACTTT.

The CDR3, as DNA: TGTGCCAGCAGCGACGGGACAGGGGGAAATGGCTACACCTTC. It is translated as CASSDGTGGNGYTF. This chain connects TRBV3-1 (or the pseudogene TRBV3-2) to TRBJ1-2; 11 bases map to TRBD1. The CDR3 sequence is 14 residues long. CDR1 LGHDT and CDR2 YNNKEL come from the germline V gene (reference sequence). J was trimmed by 6 bases and V by 5 bases; bases with no gene match: 5.

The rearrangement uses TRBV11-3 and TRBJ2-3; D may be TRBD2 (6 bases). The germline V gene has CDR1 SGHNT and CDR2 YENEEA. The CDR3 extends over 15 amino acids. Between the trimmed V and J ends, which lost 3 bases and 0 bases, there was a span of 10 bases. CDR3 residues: CASSFRGLSTDTQYF. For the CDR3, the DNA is TGTGCCAGCAGCTTCCGGGGGTTAAGCACAGATACGCAGTATTTT.

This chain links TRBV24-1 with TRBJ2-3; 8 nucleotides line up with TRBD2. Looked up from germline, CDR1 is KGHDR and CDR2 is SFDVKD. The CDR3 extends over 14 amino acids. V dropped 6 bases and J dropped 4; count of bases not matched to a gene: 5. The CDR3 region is CATSSGGRADTQYF. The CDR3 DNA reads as TGTGCCACCAGTTCGGGAGGGCGAGCAGATACGCAGTATTTT.

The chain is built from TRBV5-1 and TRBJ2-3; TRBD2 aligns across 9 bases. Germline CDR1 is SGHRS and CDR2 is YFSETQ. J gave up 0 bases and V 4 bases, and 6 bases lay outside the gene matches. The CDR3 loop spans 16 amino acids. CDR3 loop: CASSGWTSASTDTQYF. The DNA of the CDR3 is TGCGCCAGCAGCGGGTGGACTAGCGCCAGCACAGATACGCAGTATTTT. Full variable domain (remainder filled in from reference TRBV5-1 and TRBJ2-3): KAGVTQTPRYLIKTRGQQVTLSCSPISGHRSVSWYQQTPGQGLQFLFEYFSETQRNKGNFPGRFSGRQFSNSRSEMNVSTLELGDSALYLCASSGWTSASTDTQYFGPGTRLTVL.